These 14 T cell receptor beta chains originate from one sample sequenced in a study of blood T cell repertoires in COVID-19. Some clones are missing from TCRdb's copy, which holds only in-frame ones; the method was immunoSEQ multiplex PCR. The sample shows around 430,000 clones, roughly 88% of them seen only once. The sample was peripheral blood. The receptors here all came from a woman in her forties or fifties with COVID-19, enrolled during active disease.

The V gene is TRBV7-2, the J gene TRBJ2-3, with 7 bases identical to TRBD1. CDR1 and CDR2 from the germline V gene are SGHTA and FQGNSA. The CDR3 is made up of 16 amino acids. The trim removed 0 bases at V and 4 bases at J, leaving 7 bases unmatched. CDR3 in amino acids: CASSLAGRQGADTQYF. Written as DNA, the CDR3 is TGTGCCAGCAGCTTAGCGGGGAGACAGGGTGCAGATACGCAGTATTTT. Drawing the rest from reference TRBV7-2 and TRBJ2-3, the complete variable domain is GAGVSQSPSNKVTEKGKDVELRCDPISGHTALYWYRQSLGQGLEFLIYFQGNSAPDKSGLPSDRFSAERTGGSVSTLTIQRTQQEDSAVYLCASSLAGRQGADTQYFGPGTRLTVL.

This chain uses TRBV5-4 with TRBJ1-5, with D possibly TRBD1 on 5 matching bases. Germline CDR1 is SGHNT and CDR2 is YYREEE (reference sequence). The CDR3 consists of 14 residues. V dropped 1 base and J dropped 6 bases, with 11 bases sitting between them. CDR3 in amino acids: CASSLYGGGQPQHF. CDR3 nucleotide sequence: TGTGCCAGCAGCTTGTACGGGGGGGGTCAGCCCCAGCATTTT.

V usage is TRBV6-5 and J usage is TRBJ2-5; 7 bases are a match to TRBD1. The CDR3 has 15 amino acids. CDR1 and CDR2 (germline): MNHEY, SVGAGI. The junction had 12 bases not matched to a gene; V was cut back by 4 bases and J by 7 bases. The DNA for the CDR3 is TGTGCCAGCAGTTCCGGCACAGGGGTGAGAGGGACCCAGTACTTC. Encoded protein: CASSSGTGVRGTQYF.

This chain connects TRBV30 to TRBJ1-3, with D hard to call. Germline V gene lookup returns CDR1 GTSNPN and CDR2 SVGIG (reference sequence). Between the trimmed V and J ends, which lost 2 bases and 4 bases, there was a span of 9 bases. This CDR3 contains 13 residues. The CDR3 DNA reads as TGTGCCTGGAGTCCCCTCCCGGGAAACACCATATATTTT. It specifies CAWSPLPGNTIYF.

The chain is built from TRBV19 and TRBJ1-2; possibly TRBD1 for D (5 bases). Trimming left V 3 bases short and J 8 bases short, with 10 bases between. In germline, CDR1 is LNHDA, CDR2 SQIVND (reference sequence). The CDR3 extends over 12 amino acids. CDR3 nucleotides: TGTGCCAGTAGTATCCCAGGGTCGGGCTACACCTTC. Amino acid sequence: CASSIPGSGYTF.

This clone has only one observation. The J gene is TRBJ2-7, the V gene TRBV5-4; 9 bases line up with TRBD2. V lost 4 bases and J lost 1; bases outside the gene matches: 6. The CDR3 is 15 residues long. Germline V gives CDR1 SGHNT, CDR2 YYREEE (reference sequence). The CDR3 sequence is CASSRGGLASYEQYF. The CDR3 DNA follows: TGTGCCAGCAGCCGGGGGGGACTAGCTTCCTACGAGCAGTACTTC.

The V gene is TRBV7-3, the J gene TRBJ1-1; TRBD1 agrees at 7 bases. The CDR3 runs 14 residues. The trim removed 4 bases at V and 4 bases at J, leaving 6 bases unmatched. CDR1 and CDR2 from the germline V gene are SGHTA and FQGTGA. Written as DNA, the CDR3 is TGTGCCAGCAGCTCCCAAGGGGGCGGCACTGAAGCTTTCTTT. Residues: CASSSQGGGTEAFF.

CDR3 sequence: CASSPGLVGDTQYF. CDR3 nucleotides: TGTGCCAGCAGCCCTGGACTAGTTGGAGATACGCAGTATTTT. The chain is built from TRBV7-3 and TRBJ2-3, with TRBD2 matching over 7 bases. The germline V gene has CDR1 SGHTA and CDR2 FQGTGA. Germline trimming cut 5 bases from V and 5 bases from J; bases unmatched to any gene: 7. The CDR3 totals 14 residues.

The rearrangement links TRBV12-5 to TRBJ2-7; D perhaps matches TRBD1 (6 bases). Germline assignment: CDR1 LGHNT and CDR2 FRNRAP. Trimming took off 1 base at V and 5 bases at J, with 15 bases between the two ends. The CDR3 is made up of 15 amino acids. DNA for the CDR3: TGTGCTAGTGGTTTGGGTAACGCCAGGGGCCACGAGCAGTACTTC. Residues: CASGLGNARGHEQYF.

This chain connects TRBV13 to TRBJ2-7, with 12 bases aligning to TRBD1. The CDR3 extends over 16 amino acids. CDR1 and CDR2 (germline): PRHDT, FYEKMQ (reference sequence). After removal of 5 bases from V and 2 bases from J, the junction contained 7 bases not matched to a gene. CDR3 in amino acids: CASSPRDRGQAYEQYF. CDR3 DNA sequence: TGTGCCAGCAGCCCCCGGGACAGGGGGCAAGCCTACGAGCAGTACTTC.

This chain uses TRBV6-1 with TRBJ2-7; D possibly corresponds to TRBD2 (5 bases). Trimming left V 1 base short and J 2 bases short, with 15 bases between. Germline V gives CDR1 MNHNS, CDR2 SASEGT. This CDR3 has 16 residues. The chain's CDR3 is CASSEGVGDGAYEQYF. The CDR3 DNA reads TGTGCCAGCAGTGAAGGGGTGGGAGACGGGGCCTACGAGCAGTACTTC.

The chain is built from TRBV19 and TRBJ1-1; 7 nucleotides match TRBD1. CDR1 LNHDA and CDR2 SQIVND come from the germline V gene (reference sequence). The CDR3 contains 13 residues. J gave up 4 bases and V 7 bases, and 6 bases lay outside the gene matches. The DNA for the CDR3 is TGTGCCAGTAAAAGGCAGGGGGGCACTGAAGCTTTCTTT. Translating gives CASKRQGGTEAFF.

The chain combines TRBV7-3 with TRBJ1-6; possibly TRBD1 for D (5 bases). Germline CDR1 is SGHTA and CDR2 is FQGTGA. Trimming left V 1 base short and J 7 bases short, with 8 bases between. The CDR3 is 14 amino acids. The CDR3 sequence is CASSLRQGNSPLHF. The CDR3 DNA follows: TGTGCCAGCAGCTTAAGGCAGGGAAATTCACCCCTCCACTTT.

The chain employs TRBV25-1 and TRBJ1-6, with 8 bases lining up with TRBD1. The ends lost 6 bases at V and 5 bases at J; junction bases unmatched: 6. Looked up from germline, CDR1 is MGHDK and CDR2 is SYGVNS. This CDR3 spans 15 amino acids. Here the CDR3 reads CASRTDRADNSPLHF. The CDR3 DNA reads TGTGCCAGCAGGACGGACAGGGCGGATAATTCACCCCTCCACTTT.